This record looks at one T cell receptor beta chain sequence and its context. This specimen belongs to a study of blood T cell repertoires in COVID-19. V gave up 2 bases and J gave up 10 bases; unmatched junction bases: 7. This CDR3 is 14 amino acids long. From germline, CDR1 is MNHEY and CDR2 SVGAGI. The protocol was immunoSEQ multiplex PCR, while the TCRdb copy is restricted to in-frame clones and leaves out a portion. Altogether 140,000 to 150,000 clones are present, about 86% being singletons, with the ten largest covering approximately 8%. This chain uses TRBV6-5 with TRBJ1-1; TRBD1 matches at 10 bases. The material sequenced was peripheral blood. The receptor's source is a human donor in a cohort sampled during active COVID-19. The CDR3 spells CASSYGGRTGGAFF. The CDR3 coding sequence is TGTGCCAGCAGTTACGGGGGTCGGACAGGGGGAGCTTTCTTT.